These 18 T cell receptor beta chains were sequenced from one sample in a study of blood T cell repertoires in COVID-19. The data were produced by immunoSEQ multiplex PCR, yet TCRdb's version contains in-frame clones alone and is incomplete. The sample shows 60,000 to 90,000 clones, roughly 89% of them seen only once. Source material: peripheral blood. These receptors originate from a man between 50 and 59 years old with acute or convalescent COVID-19.

The rearrangement uses TRBV5-1 and TRBJ2-3; maybe TRBD1 (6 bases). Germline lookup yields CDR1 SGHRS and CDR2 YFSETQ. Between the trimmed V and J ends, which lost 0 bases and 4 bases, there was a span of 15 bases. CDR3 length equals 16 residues. The CDR3 region has the DNA TGCGCCAGCAGCTTGGTAACAGGGTCTGCCCCAGATACGCAGTATTTT. This encodes CASSLVTGSAPDTQYF.

The V gene is TRBV4-1, the J gene TRBJ1-3; D unclear. Germline lookup yields CDR1 MGHRA and CDR2 YSYEKL. This CDR3 has 19 amino acids. Trimming removed 0 bases at V and 0 bases at J, with 18 bases between. In nucleotides, the CDR3 is TGCGCCAGCAGCCAAGATCCTACCGGTACAGCCACCTCTGGAAACACCATATATTTT. Translating it yields CASSQDPTGTATSGNTIYF.

The chain carries TRBV5-1 and TRBJ2-7, with 8 bases identical to TRBD1. J gave up 0 bases and V 4 bases, and 6 bases lay outside the gene matches. CDR1 and CDR2 from the germline V gene are SGHRS and YFSETQ. The CDR3 length is 15 residues. The CDR3: CASSPRGTGSYEQYF. The CDR3 nucleotides are TGCGCCAGCAGCCCAAGGGGGACAGGCTCCTACGAGCAGTACTTC.

DNA of the CDR3: TGTGCCAGCAGCGAGACAGGGAGCTCCTACAATGAGCAGTTCTTC. Its translation: CASSETGSSYNEQFF. This sequence joins TRBV2 and TRBJ2-1; 7 nucleotides agree with TRBD1. In germline, CDR1 is SNHLY, CDR2 FYNNEI. CDR3 length: 15 amino acids. The V and J ends lost 6 bases and 0 bases, in that order; junction bases with no gene match: 5.

The chain carries TRBV6-2 or TRBV6-3 and TRBJ2-1, with a possible D match to TRBD2 (6 bases). V was cut by 0 bases and J by 3 bases, with 6 bases left in between. The CDR3 contains 14 residues. Germline loops: CDR1 MNHEY, CDR2 SVGEGT. For the CDR3, the DNA is TGTGCCAGCAGTTACTCGGGACTCTACAATGAGCAGTTCTTC. This translates into CASSYSGLYNEQFF.

The chain employs TRBV10-3 and TRBJ1-2; tentatively, D is TRBD1 (5 bases). Trimming took off 2 bases at V and 7 bases at J, with 17 bases between the two ends. The CDR3 is 15 amino acids. CDR1 is ENHRY, CDR2 SYGVKD, per germline. CDR3 sequence (DNA): TGTGCCATCAGTGAGCGGGTGAAGGGGTCTGGTGGCTACACCTTC. Amino acids: CAISERVKGSGGYTF.

J is TRBJ2-7 and V is TRBV5-6; possibly TRBD1 for D (6 bases). The V and J ends lost 2 bases and 3 bases respectively, with 18 bases between them. Germline values: CDR1 SGHDT, CDR2 YYEEEE. The CDR3 runs to 16 residues. CDR3 loop: CASSFLLDSDIYEQYF. CDR3 sequence (DNA): TGTGCCAGCAGCTTTTTATTGGACAGTGACATCTACGAGCAGTACTTC.

The chain carries TRBV11-3 and TRBJ1-2; no clear D. Deletions cut 8 bases from V and 8 bases from J, with 12 bases between. Per the germline V gene, CDR1 is SGHNT and CDR2 is YENEEA. The CDR3 has 11 amino acids. CDR3 protein: CASSGGPGYTF. As DNA, the CDR3 is TGTGCCAGCTCTGGAGGCCCCGGCTACACCTTC.

The V and J genes are TRBV4-2 and TRBJ2-2; D is perhaps TRBD1 (6 bases). Germline-derived CDR1 and CDR2 are LGHNA and YNFKEQ. The CDR3 has 17 residues. Trimming left V 0 bases short and J 4 bases short, with 15 bases between. The CDR3 here is CASSQDQLGAGTGELFF. Written as DNA, the CDR3 is TGTGCCAGCAGCCAAGATCAGTTGGGGGCGGGCACCGGGGAGCTGTTTTTT.

V and J are TRBV4-1 and TRBJ2-1; 8 bases are a match to TRBD2. The J segment lost 7 bases and the V segment lost 1 base, leaving 12 bases of the junction unmatched. The CDR3 sequence is 17 residues long. Germline CDR1 is MGHRA and CDR2 is YSYEKL. The CDR3 sequence is CASSQGPGLEARNEQFF. The DNA of the CDR3 is TGCGCCAGCAGCCAAGGGCCGGGACTAGAGGCTAGAAATGAGCAGTTCTTC.

This rearrangement joins TRBV3-1 (or the pseudogene TRBV3-2) to TRBJ2-2, with a tentative D call TRBD1 (5 bases). Trimming left V 0 bases short and J 4 bases short, with 12 bases between. The CDR3 has 16 residues. Looked up from germline, CDR1 is LGHDT and CDR2 is YNNKEL (reference sequence). CDR3 region: CASSQEWAGLTGELFF. DNA for the CDR3: TGTGCCAGCAGCCAAGAATGGGCAGGGCTCACCGGGGAGCTGTTTTTT.

The J gene is TRBJ2-1, the V gene TRBV7-3, with TRBD2 matching over 11 bases. Unmatched junction bases numbered 7, after V lost 3 bases and J lost 6 bases. The CDR3 is made up of 16 amino acids. Germline V CDR1 and CDR2: SGHTA, FQGTGA. This chain's CDR3 is CASSFSGGAGFNEQFF. The CDR3 coding sequence is TGTGCCAGCAGCTTTAGCGGGGGGGCAGGATTCAATGAGCAGTTCTTC.

The rearrangement links TRBV2 to TRBJ2-2, with 7 bases that match TRBD2. This CDR3 region has 13 residues. Germline trimming cut 6 bases from V and 7 bases from J; bases unmatched to any gene: 5. Germline CDR1 SNHLY, CDR2 FYNNEI. The CDR3 region is CASRYGGGGELFF. The CDR3 DNA reads as TGTGCCAGCAGATACGGCGGGGGCGGGGAGCTGTTTTTT.

The chain uses TRBV19 and TRBJ1-1; possible D gene TRBD1, 5 bases. Germline loops: CDR1 LNHDA, CDR2 SQIVND (reference sequence). This CDR3 has 15 amino acids. Between the trimmed V and J ends, which lost 0 bases and 4 bases, there was a span of 12 bases. CDR3 sequence reads: CASSIDLGLSTEAFF. The CDR3 DNA is TGTGCCAGTAGTATAGATCTGGGGCTGAGCACTGAAGCTTTCTTT. The variable domain in full, with the rest retrieved from reference TRBV19 and TRBJ1-1, is DGGITQSPKYLFRKEGQNVTLSCEQNLNHDAMYWYRQDPGQGLRLIYYSQIVNDFQKGDIAEGYSVSREKKESFPLTVTSAQKNPTAFYLCASSIDLGLSTEAFFGQGTRLTVV.

This sequence joins TRBV3-1 (or the pseudogene TRBV3-2) and TRBJ2-2; 7 bases match TRBD2. Losses at the gene ends were 7 bases for V and 6 bases for J; bases not matched to a gene: 5. The CDR3 covers 13 residues. CDR1 and CDR2 (germline): LGHDT, YNNKEL (reference sequence). CDR3 bases: TGTGCCAGCATGGCGGGAGCCCCCGGGGAGCTGTTTTTT. It codes for CASMAGAPGELFF.

The rearrangement links TRBV15 to TRBJ1-5; possible D gene TRBD1, 5 bases. The CDR3 is made up of 15 amino acids. Trimming took off 5 bases at V and 5 bases at J, with 16 bases between the two ends. The germline V gene encodes CDR1 LNHNV and CDR2 YYDKDF (reference sequence). DNA of the CDR3: TGTGCCACCAGCCCCCGCCAGGGAGGAGATCAGCCCCAGCATTTT. It translates to CATSPRQGGDQPQHF. The complete variable domain, with remaining parts taken from reference TRBV15 and TRBJ1-5, reads DAMVIQNPRYQVTQFGKPVTLSCSQTLNHNVMYWYQQKSSQAPKLLFHYYDKDFNNEADTPDNFQSRRPNTSFCFLDIRSPGLGDTAMYLCATSPRQGGDQPQHFGDGTRLSIL.

The chain has TRBV11-3 and TRBJ2-1; 9 bases map to TRBD1. V was pared by 0 bases and J by 10 bases, with 4 bases of the junction left unmatched. This CDR3 contains 14 residues. The germline V gene encodes CDR1 SGHNT and CDR2 YENEEA. The CDR3 DNA reads as TGTGCCAGCAGCTTAGACCGACAGGGGGACGAGCAGTTCTTC. Encoded protein: CASSLDRQGDEQFF.

The rearrangement uses TRBV7-8 and TRBJ2-3, with 14 bases that match TRBD2. The CDR3 extends over 19 amino acids. After removal of 3 bases from V and 5 bases from J, the junction contained 13 bases not matched to a gene. CDR1 SGHVS and CDR2 FQNEAQ come from the germline V gene. The CDR3 loop is CASSFFSWTSGGSGDTQYF. Written as DNA, the CDR3 is TGTGCCAGCAGCTTCTTCTCCTGGACTAGCGGGGGGTCGGGAGATACGCAGTATTTT. The full variable domain, its missing parts supplied by reference TRBV7-8 and TRBJ2-3, is GAGVSQSPRYKVAKRGQDVALRCDPISGHVSLFWYQQALGQGPEFLTYFQNEAQLDKSGLPSDRFFAERPEGSVSTLKIQRTQQEDSAVYLCASSFFSWTSGGSGDTQYFGPGTRLTVL.